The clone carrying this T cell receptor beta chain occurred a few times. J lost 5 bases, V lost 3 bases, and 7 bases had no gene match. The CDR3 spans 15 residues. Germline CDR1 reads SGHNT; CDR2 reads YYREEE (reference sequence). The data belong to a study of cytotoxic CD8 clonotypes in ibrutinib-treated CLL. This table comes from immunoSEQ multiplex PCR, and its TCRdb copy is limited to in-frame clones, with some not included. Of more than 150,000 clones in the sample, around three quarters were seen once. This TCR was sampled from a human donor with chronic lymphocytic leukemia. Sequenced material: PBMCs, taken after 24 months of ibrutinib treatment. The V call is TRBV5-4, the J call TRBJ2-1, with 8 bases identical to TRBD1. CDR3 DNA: TGTGCCAGCAGCTCTGCAGGACAGGGAAACAATGAGCAGTTCTTC. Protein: CASSSAGQGNNEQFF.